Listed below are T cell receptor beta chains from one sample, sequenced in a study of tumor-infiltrating lymphocytes in oesophageal squamous cell carcinoma. MiXCR, run by TCRdb on the PCR reads, gives a single entry per CDR3 protein. The sample carries about 12,000 distinct CDR3 sequences, roughly 50% recorded once. The sample taken for sequencing was esophageal tumor tissue. Receptors originate from a female donor with esophageal squamous cell carcinoma. Each CDR3 is given with its conserved first and last residue. The D gene is left open where the match is weak. The size of a clone is reported for some rows only, either as once, few or many, or as a class for expanded clones.

size	V	J	D	CDR3	DNA
-	TRBV12-3/TRBV12-4	TRBJ2-3	TRBD2	CASSSGLGNTQYF	TGTGCCAGCAGTTCGGGACTAGGAAATACGCAGTATTTT
-	TRBV28	TRBJ2-3	-	CASSLPPNTDTQYF	TGTGCCAGCAGTTTGCCACCTAACACAGATACGCAGTATTTT
-	TRBV7-6	TRBJ2-7	-	CASSPDSPSYEQYF	TGTGCCAGCAGCCCTGACAGCCCCAGCTACGAGCAGTACTTC
-	TRBV11-1	TRBJ2-3	TRBD2	CASSLAPFLAEILTDTQYF	TGTGCCAGCAGCTTAGCTCCCTTCCTAGCGGAAATTCTAACAGATACGCAGTATTTT
-	TRBV12-3/TRBV12-4	TRBJ2-7	-	CASSLTLTRSYEQYF	TGTGCCAGCAGTTTAACCCTGACTAGATCCTACGAGCAGTACTTC
-	TRBV28	TRBJ2-7	TRBD2	CASSVIGSGNEQYF	TGTGCCAGCAGTGTAATAGGGAGCGGGAATGAGCAGTACTTC
-	TRBV7-8	TRBJ1-1	-	CASSLVQGFRTEAFF	TGTGCCAGCAGCTTAGTTCAGGGTTTTCGCACTGAAGCTTTCTTT
few	TRBV7-2	TRBJ2-1	TRBD2	CASSLLAGVGEQFF	TGTGCCAGCAGCTTACTAGCGGGAGTGGGTGAGCAGTTCTTC
medium-sized	TRBV7-8	TRBJ2-3	TRBD2	CASSLGAAGGPDTQYF	TGTGCCAGCAGCTTAGGCGCGGCGGGGGGGCCAGATACGCAGTATTTT
-	TRBV6-1	TRBJ2-1	-	CASRQARNSPLHF	TGTGCCAGCAGACAGGCCCGGAATTCACCCCTCCACTTC
-	TRBV7-6	TRBJ2-7	-	CASSLSNYEQYF	TGTGCCAGCAGCTTATCGAACTACGAGCAGTACTTC
many	TRBV27	TRBJ2-3	-	CASSFKNPHTDTQYF	TGTGCCAGCAGTTTCAAGAACCCCCACACAGATACGCAGTATTTT
-	TRBV30	TRBJ2-3	-	CAWIKWQGSDTQYF	TGTGCCTGGATTAAGTGGCAGGGGTCAGATACGCAGTATTTT
medium-sized	TRBV11-1	TRBJ2-7	-	CASSFQGIYEQYF	TGTGCCAGCAGCTTCCAGGGAATCTACGAGCAGTACTTC
-	TRBV7-2	TRBJ2-7	-	CASSLGSYEQYF	TGTGCCAGCAGCTTAGGGTCCTACGAGCAGTACTTC
many	TRBV5-1	TRBJ2-3	-	CASSHETRGADTQYF	TGCGCCAGCAGCCATGAGACGCGGGGCGCAGATACGCAGTATTTT
-	TRBV7-9	TRBJ2-3	-	CASTLGGSDTQYF	TGTGCCAGCACCTTAGGGGGTTCAGATACGCAGTATTTT
-	TRBV10-1	TRBJ2-1	-	CASSDRNEQFF	TGCGCCAGCAGTGATCGTAATGAGCAGTTCTTC
few	TRBV7-2	TRBJ1-1	-	CASSLVLGESTEAFF	TGTGCCAGCAGCTTAGTGCTGGGGGAGAGCACTGAAGCTTTCTTT
few	TRBV7-6	TRBJ2-5	-	CASRKRGSDVGETQYF	TGTGCCAGCAGGAAGAGGGGCTCCGACGTTGGGGAGACCCAGTACTTC
many	TRBV5-1	TRBJ1-1	-	CASSVDSNTEAFF	TGCGCCAGCAGCGTGGACAGCAACACTGAAGCTTTCTTT
many	TRBV7-6	TRBJ2-7	-	CASSSGSGQGPYEQYF	TGTGCCAGCAGCTCGGGGTCGGGGCAGGGCCCCTACGAGCAGTACTTC
-	TRBV6-1	TRBJ2-3	-	CASSEGAGSTDTQYF	TGTGCCAGCAGTGAGGGGGCGGGGAGCACAGATACGCAGTATTTT
-	TRBV7-9	TRBJ2-2	-	CASSLLKANTGELFF	TGTGCCAGCAGCTTACTAAAAGCTAACACCGGGGAGCTGTTTTTT
medium-sized	TRBV6-1	TRBJ2-3	-	CASSYGGADTQYF	TGTGCCAGCAGTTATGGGGGTGCAGATACGCAGTATTTT
-	TRBV7-8	TRBJ2-7	TRBD2	CASSSGLANEQYF	TGTGCCAGCAGCTCAGGACTAGCGAACGAGCAGTACTTC
-	TRBV6-1	TRBJ1-2	-	CASTPWGVRGDYGYTF	TGTGCCAGCACCCCATGGGGGGTTAGAGGGGACTATGGCTACACCTTC
-	TRBV11-1	TRBJ2-1	TRBD2	CASSLGGGSNEQFF	TGTGCCAGCAGCTTAGGGGGCGGGAGCAATGAGCAGTTCTTC